This T cell receptor beta chain came from a study of cytomegalovirus exposure and HLA in healthy donors. With 4 bases clipped from V and 5 bases from J, the junction kept 0 bases outside the gene matches. The CDR3 runs to 11 residues. Germline-derived CDR1 and CDR2 are SQVTM and ANQGSEA. Profiled with immunoSEQ multiplex PCR; TCRdb holds only in-frame clones, not every one. This table has 92,000 or so clones, 95% to 97% appearing once. This clone was recorded only once. This receptor was identified in a man younger than 35 in good health and CMV-seronegative. J is TRBJ2-7 and V is TRBV29-1; TRBD1 matches at 9 bases. Sequencing was performed on PBMCs. CDR3 in DNA: TGCAGCGTTGGACAGGGGGACGAGCAGTACTTC. Its translation is CSVGQGDEQYF.